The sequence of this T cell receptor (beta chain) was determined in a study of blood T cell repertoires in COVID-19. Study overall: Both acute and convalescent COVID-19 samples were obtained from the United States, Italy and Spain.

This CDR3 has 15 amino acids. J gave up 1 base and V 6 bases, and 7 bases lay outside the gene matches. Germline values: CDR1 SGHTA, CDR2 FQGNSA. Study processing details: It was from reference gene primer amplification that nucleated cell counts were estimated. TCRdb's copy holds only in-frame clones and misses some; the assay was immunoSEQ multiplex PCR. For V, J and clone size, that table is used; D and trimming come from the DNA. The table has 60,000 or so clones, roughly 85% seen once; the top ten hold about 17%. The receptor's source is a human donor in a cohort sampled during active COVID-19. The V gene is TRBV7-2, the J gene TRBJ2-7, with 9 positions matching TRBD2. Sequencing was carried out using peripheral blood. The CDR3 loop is CASRPGLASSYEQYF. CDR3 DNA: TGTGCCAGCAGACCAGGACTAGCGAGTTCCTACGAGCAGTACTTC. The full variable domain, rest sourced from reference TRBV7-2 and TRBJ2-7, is GAGVSQSPSNKVTEKGKDVELRCDPISGHTALYWYRQSLGQGLEFLIYFQGNSAPDKSGLPSDRFSAERTGGSVSTLTIQRTQQEDSAVYLCASRPGLASSYEQYFGPGTRLTVT.